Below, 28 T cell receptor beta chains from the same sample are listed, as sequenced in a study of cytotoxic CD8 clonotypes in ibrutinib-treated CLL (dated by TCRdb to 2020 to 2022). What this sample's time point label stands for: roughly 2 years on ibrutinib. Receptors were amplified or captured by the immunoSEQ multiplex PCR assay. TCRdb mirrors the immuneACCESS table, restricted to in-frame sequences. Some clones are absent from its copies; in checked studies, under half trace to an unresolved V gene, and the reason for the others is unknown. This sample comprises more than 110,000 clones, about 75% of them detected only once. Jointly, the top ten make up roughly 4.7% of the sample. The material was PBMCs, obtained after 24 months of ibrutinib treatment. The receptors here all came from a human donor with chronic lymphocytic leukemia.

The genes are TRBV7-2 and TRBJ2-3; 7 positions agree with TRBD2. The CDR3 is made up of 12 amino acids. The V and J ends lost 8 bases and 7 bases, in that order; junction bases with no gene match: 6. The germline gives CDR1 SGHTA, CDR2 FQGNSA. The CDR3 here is CASGGDSYTQYF. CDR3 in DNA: TGTGCCAGCGGGGGGGACTCGTATACGCAGTATTTT. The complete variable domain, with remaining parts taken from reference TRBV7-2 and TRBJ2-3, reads GAGVSQSPSNKVTEKGKDVELRCDPISGHTALYWYRQSLGQGLEFLIYFQGNSAPDKSGLPSDRFSAERTGGSVSTLTIQRTQQEDSAVYLCASGGDSYTQYFGPGTRLTVL.

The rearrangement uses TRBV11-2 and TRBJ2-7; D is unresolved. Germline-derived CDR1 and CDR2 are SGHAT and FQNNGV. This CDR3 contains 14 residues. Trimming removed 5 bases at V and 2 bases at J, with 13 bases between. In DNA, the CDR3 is TGTGCCAGCAGCCTGGGGTCGGAAGCCTACGAGCAGTACTTC. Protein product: CASSLGSEAYEQYF.

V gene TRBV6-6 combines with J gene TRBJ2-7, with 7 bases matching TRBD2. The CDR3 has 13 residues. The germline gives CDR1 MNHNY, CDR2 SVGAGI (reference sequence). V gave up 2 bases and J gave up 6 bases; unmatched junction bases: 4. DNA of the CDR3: TGTGCCAGCAGTTACGGCGGGAGTGGCGAGCAGTACTTC. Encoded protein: CASSYGGSGEQYF.

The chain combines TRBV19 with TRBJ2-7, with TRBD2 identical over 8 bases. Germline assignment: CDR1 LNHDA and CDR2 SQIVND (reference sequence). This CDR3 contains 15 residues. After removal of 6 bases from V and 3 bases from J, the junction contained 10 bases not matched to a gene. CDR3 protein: CASSPAGAGVYEQYF. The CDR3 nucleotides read TGTGCCAGTAGCCCGGCAGGAGCGGGGGTCTACGAGCAGTACTTC.

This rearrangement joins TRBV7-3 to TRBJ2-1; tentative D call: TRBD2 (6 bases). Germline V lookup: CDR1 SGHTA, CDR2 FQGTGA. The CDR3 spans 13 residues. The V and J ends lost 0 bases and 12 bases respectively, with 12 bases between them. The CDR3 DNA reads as TGTGCCAGCAGCTTAACGGGAGGTGATGGGCAGTTCTTC. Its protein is CASSLTGGDGQFF.

DNA of the CDR3: TGTGCCAGCAGCCTATTACCGGGACCTTCACCCCTCCACTTT. Encoded protein: CASSLLPGPSPLHF. This chain connects TRBV7-9 to TRBJ1-6; D possibly corresponds to TRBD1 (5 bases). Germline CDR1 and CDR2: SEHNR and FQNEAQ (reference sequence). The germline V and J ends were trimmed by 5 bases and 9 bases, with 14 bases remaining between them. The CDR3 runs 14 residues.

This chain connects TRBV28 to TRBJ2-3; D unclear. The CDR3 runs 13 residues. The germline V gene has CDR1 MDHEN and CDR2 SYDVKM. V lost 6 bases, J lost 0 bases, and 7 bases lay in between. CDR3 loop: CASSGPSTDTQYF. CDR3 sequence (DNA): TGTGCCAGCAGCGGACCCAGCACAGATACGCAGTATTTT.

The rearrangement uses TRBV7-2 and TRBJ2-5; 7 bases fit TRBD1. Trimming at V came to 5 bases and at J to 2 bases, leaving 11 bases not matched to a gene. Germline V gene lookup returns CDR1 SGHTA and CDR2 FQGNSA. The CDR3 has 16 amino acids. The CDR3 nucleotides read TGTGCCAGCAGCCTCGGGACGACAGGGTTACAAGAGACCCAGTACTTC. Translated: CASSLGTTGLQETQYF.

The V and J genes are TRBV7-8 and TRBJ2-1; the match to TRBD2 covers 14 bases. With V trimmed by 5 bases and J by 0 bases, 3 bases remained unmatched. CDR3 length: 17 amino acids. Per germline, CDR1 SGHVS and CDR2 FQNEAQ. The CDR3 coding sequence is TGTGCCAGCAGCGGGACTAGCGGGGGCCGCTCCTACAATGAGCAGTTCTTC. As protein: CASSGTSGGRSYNEQFF.

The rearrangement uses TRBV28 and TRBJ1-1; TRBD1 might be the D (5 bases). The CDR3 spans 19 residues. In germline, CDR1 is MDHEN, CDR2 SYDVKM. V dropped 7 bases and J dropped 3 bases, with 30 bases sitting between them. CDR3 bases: TGTGCCAGCACCCCTTTTGGTTTAGGGCAGGGTGGGGCCGACACTGAAGCTTTCTTT. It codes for CASTPFGLGQGGADTEAFF. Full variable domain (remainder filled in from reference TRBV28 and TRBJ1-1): DVKVTQSSRYLVKRTGEKVFLECVQDMDHENMFWYRQDPGLGLRLIYFSYDVKMKEKGDIPEGYSVSREKKERFSLILESASTNQTSMYLCASTPFGLGQGGADTEAFFGQGTRLTVV.

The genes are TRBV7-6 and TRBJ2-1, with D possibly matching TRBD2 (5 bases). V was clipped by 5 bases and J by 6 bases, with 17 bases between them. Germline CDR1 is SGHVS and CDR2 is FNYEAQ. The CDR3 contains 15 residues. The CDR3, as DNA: TGTGCCAGCAGCCCACTAGAGGTGGAGGCCAATGAGCAGTTCTTC. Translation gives CASSPLEVEANEQFF.

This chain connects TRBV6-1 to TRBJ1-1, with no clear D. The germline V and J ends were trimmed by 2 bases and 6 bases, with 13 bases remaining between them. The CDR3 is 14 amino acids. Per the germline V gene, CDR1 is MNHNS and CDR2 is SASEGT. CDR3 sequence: CASSEKGGSSEAFF. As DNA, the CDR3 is TGTGCCAGCAGTGAAAAGGGTGGGTCATCTGAAGCTTTCTTT.

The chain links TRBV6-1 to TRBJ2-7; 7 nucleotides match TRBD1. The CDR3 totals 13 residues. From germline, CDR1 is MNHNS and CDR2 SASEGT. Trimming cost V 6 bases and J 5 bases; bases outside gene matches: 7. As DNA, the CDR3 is TGTGCCAGCAGGACCACAGGGGTCCACGAGCAGTACTTC. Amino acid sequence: CASRTTGVHEQYF.

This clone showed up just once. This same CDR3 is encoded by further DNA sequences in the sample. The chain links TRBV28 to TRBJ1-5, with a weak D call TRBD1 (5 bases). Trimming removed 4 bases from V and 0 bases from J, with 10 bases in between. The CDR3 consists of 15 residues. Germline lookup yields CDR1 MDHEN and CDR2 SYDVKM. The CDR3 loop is CASSSPGYSNQPQHF. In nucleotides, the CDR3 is TGTGCCAGCAGTTCTCCAGGGTATAGCAATCAGCCCCAGCATTTT.

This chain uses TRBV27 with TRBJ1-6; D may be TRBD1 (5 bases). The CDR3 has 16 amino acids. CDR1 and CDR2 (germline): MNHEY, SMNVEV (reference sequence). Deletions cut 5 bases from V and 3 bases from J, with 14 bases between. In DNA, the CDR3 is TGTGCCAGCAGTCCCCCCGGCGGACACTATAATTCACCCCTCCACTTT. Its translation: CASSPPGGHYNSPLHF.

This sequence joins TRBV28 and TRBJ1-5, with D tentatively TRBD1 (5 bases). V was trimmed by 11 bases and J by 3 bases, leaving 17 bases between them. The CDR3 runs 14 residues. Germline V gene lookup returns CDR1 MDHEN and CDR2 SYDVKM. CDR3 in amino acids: CAADRGGDNQPQHF. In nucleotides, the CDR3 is TGTGCCGCCGATCGGGGGGGGGACAATCAGCCCCAGCATTTT.

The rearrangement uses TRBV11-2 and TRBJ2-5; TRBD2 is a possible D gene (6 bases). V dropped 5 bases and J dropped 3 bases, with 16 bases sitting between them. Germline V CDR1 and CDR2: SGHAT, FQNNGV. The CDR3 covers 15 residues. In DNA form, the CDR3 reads TGTGCCAGCAGCACTCGGGGGAGATATAAAGAGACCCAGTACTTC. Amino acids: CASSTRGRYKETQYF.

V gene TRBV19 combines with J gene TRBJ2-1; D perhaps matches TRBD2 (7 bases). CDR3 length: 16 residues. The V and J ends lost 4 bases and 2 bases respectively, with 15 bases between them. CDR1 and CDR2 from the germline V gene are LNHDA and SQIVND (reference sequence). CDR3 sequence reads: CASSRTAGPPYNEQFF. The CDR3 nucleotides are TGTGCCAGTAGTAGGACAGCGGGGCCCCCCTACAATGAGCAGTTCTTC.

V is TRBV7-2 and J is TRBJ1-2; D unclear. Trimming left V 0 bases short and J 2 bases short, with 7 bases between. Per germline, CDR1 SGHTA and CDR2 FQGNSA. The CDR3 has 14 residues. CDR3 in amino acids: CASSLALLNYGYTF. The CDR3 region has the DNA TGTGCCAGCAGCTTAGCCCTCCTCAACTATGGCTACACCTTC.

The CDR3: CASSIDGQGSTEAFF. As DNA, the CDR3 is TGTGCCAGTAGTATAGATGGGCAGGGGTCCACTGAAGCTTTCTTT. The chain uses TRBV19 and TRBJ1-1; the D gene is possibly TRBD1 (6 bases). Germline CDR1 is LNHDA and CDR2 is SQIVND (reference sequence). The CDR3 has 15 amino acids. V was trimmed by 0 bases and J by 4 bases, leaving 12 bases between them.

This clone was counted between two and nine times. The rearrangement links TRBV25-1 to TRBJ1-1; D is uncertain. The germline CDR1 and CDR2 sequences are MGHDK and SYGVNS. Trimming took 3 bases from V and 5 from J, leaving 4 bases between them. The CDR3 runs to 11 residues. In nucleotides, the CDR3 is TGTGCCAGCAGTGAGTATACTGAAGCTTTCTTT. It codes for CASSEYTEAFF.

The CDR3 spells CASSSWGLAGKQFF. The CDR3 nucleotides read TGTGCCAGCAGCTCCTGGGGACTAGCGGGAAAGCAGTTCTTC. The chain is built from TRBV11-2 and TRBJ2-1; 13 bases are a match to TRBD2. The CDR3 has 14 residues. The V and J ends lost 4 bases and 11 bases, in that order; junction bases with no gene match: 5. CDR1 and CDR2 from the germline V gene are SGHAT and FQNNGV. Together with reference TRBV11-2 and TRBJ2-1, the CDR3 gives the full variable domain: EAGVAQSPRYKIIEKRQSVAFWCNPISGHATLYWYQQILGQGPKLLIQFQNNGVVDDSQLPKDRFSAERLKGVDSTLKIQPAKLEDSAVYLCASSSWGLAGKQFFGPGTRLTVL.

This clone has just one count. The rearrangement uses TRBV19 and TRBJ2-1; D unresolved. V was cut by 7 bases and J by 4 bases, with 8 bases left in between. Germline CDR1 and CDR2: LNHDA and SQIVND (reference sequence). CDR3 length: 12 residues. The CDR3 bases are TGTGCCAGTAATACACGATACAATGAGCAGTTCTTC. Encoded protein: CASNTRYNEQFF.

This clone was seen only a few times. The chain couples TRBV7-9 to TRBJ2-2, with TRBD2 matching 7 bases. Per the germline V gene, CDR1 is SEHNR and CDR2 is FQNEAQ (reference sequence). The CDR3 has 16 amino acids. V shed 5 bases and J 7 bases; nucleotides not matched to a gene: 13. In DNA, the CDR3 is TGTGCCAGCAGCCGACTAGTCACGGGAGGTATCGGGGAGCTGTTTTTT. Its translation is CASSRLVTGGIGELFF.

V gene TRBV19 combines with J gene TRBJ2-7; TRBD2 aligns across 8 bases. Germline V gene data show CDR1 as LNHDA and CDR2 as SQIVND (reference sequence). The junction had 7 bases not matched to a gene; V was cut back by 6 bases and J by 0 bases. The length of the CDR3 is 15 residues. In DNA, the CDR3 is TGTGCCAGTAGGGCGGGAGGCTTGGGCTCCTACGAGCAGTACTTC. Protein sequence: CASRAGGLGSYEQYF.

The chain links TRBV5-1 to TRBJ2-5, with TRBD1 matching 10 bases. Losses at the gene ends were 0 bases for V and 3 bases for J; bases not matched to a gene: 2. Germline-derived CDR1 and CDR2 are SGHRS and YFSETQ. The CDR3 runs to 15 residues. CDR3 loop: CASSLGQGAKETQYF. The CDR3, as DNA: TGCGCCAGCAGCTTGGGACAGGGGGCGAAAGAGACCCAGTACTTC.

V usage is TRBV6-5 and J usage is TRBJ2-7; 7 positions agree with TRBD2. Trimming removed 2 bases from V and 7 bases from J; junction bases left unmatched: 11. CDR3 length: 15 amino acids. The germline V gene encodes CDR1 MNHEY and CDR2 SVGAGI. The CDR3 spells CASSYLGSGPGEQYF. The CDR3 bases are TGTGCCAGCAGTTACCTGGGTAGCGGGCCGGGGGAGCAGTACTTC.

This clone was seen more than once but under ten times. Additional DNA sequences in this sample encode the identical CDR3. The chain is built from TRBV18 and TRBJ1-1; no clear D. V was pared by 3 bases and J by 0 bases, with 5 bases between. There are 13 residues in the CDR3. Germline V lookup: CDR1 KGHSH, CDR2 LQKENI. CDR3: CASSPALNTEAFF. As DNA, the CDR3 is TGTGCCAGCTCACCGGCCTTGAACACTGAAGCTTTCTTT.